This record concerns one T cell receptor (beta chain) sequence. This receptor's antigen is unknown. The record has no base qualities; no much larger clone is one base away. These data are taken from a study of response to subunit inactivated influenza vaccine (dated by TCRdb to 2016 to 2018). The study in broad terms: The study used deep quantitative T cell receptor repertoire profiling to track responses to a trivalent subunit inactivated influenza vaccine.

CDR1 and CDR2 are read off the germline V gene as MGHDK and SYGVNS. Including the terminal cysteine and phenylalanine, the CDR3 comprises 15 residues. Only CDR3 DNA remains: 45 bases, in frame from the first base. V loses 6 bases of germline sequence and J loses 0 bases, and the interval between the two ends is 15 bases. Overall study outcomes, separate from this receptor: According to the authors, only a limited number of new T cells may be recruited by each seasonal influenza vaccination.

Preparation of the library involved RT-PCR. Sequencing used an Illumina HiSeq 2500. TCRdb applied fastp at Q25 and MiXCR to the public reads, then kept only in-frame beta chains. Rows are combined by CDR3 protein, so each entry shows the most common genes and DNA. Present in this sample are some 190,000 distinct CDR3 sequences, roughly 14% of which were seen just once. About 28% of the sample is in the top ten clones. The clonotype originates from a man aged 50 to 59 who received an inactivated influenza vaccine. Donor details come from another sample of the same person, matched by shared clones. The chain is made from TRBV25-1 and TRBJ2-7; TRBD2 is a possible D gene, resting on 6 matching bases. Source: CD8+ T cells sorted from PBMCs, taken 5 days after vaccination. The nucleotides read TGTGCCAGCAGGAGGTCGGGGCGGGACTCCTACGAGCAGTACTTC. This yields the protein CASRRSGRDSYEQYF.